This TCR beta chain was obtained from a study of blood T cell repertoires in COVID-19. Study-wide background: The cDNA or gDNA used as material had been derived from T cells, B-cell-depleted T cells, or PBMCs.

The CDR3 is 12 amino acids. V was trimmed by 7 bases and J by 8 bases, leaving 14 bases between them. The germline V gene encodes CDR1 MDHEN and CDR2 SYDVKM. Only a few counts were recorded for this clone. Per the authors' pipeline: Researchers report that nucleated cell counts were estimated from reference gene primer amplification. Using immunoSEQ multiplex PCR, the repertoire was profiled, and TCRdb retains in-frame clones only, with some absent. V, J and clone size reflect that table, while D and trimming were determined from the DNA. Of some 460,000 clones listed, about 90% are singletons. The participants were between about 18 and 90 years old and came from roughly 24 US areas. Two negative PCRs, clearance, or symptom resolution characterized the recovered Cohort 3 donors.

This receptor was obtained from a woman younger than 35 who had recovered from COVID-19. This sequence joins TRBV28 and TRBJ1-1, with D perhaps TRBD1 (6 bases). Source material: PBMCs or T cells enriched from blood (not recorded which). CDR3 residues: CASTPGGLEAFF. In nucleotides, the CDR3 is TGTGCCAGCACTCCGGGGGGCCTCGAAGCTTTCTTT.